This T cell receptor (beta chain) was profiled in a study of blood T cell repertoires in COVID-19 (dated by TCRdb to about 2020). Describing the broader study: Samples covering the acute and convalescent phases of COVID-19 were provided by collaborators in the United States, Italy and Spain. The material from the prospective study consisted of cDNA or gDNA derived from T cells, B-cell-depleted T cells, or PBMCs. Deeply sampled blood TCRbeta repertoires from subjects exposed to, actively infected with, or recovered from COVID-19 were included in the dataset. The repertoires were made available in a free public database intended to serve as a resource for research on the immune response to SARS-CoV-2. The samples were drawn from the first 160 participants of the ongoing ImmuneRACE study and from 1,254 subjects provided by 6 global collaborators. Nearly every sample came with metadata listing a de-identified subject ID, COVID-19 status, age in years and sex. Where available, HLA class I and class II types were taken from metadata supplied by the sample provider and were not determined by assay-based typing. Study-level results and caveats: The amount of clinical and demographic metadata varied by source and participant and was provided uncurated.

TCRbeta CDR3 regions were amplified from genomic DNA by means of the immunoSEQ Assay, a bias-controlled multiplex PCR. As for the authors' bioinformatics: Within the assay, amplification of reference gene primers was used to estimate how many nucleated cells each sample contained. To quantify the absolute abundance of each unique TCRbeta CDR3 rearrangement, sequence reads were collapsed and filtered. For each sample, productive Simpson clonality was calculated as the square root of Simpson's diversity index over productive rearrangements. TCRdb took over this immuneACCESS table, retaining in-frame rearrangements with V and J assigned. Such tables are incomplete; in checked studies, under half of the missing clones stem from an unresolved V gene, and the remainder is unexplained. The V and J calls and clone size are taken from that table; D and trimming were inferred from the DNA. The sample table shows about 92,000 clones, and 91% are seen once. Of the sample, 1.8% is held by the ten largest clones.

Cut back by 3 bases and 4 bases, the V and J ends lie 15 bases apart. Reading the germline V gene gives CDR1 KGHSH and CDR2 LQKENI. CDR3 length: 15 amino acids, cysteine to phenylalanine. The entry retains the CDR3 DNA only, 45 bases that are in frame from base 1. Collaborating institutions collected whole blood in K2EDTA tubes following their own protocols. For TCRbeta analysis, collaborator samples were shipped as frozen whole blood, as isolated PBMCs, or as DNA extracted from either sample type. Concerning this clone: Its antigen is not yet known. Within one base of it there is no much larger clone, and no base qualities were kept.

Recombination linked TRBV18 to TRBJ1-1; tentative D gene TRBD1, with 6 bases matching. The sample was peripheral blood. The clonotype was recovered from a human donor with active COVID-19. The donor label of this sample is uncertain. The sequenced DNA is TGTGCCAGCTCACCCGTTACGGGGGGCGGCACTGAAGCTTTCTTT. Its product reads: CASSPVTGGGTEAFF.